This T cell receptor (beta chain) stems from a study of blood T cell repertoires in COVID-19. Sequenced by immunoSEQ multiplex PCR; TCRdb stores in-frame clones only, minus some. Of about 46,000 clones listed, about 90% are singletons. Material: peripheral blood. The TCR was taken from a man over 45 with acute or convalescent COVID-19.

The CDR3 spells CASSGVGAGLPDTQYF. The CDR3 nucleotides are TGTGCCAGCAGCGGCGTCGGGGCGGGGCTCCCAGATACGCAGTATTTT. V usage is TRBV9 and J usage is TRBJ2-3, with D possibly matching TRBD2 (6 bases). Trimming stripped 3 bases from V and 4 bases from J, with 18 bases between. CDR3 length equals 16 residues. Germline loops: CDR1 SGDLS, CDR2 YYNGEE.